Each of the 11 T cell receptor beta chains below was sequenced from the same sample in a study of blood T cell repertoires in COVID-19. TCRdb keeps only in-frame clones here, not all; method: immunoSEQ multiplex PCR. The data show around 390,000 clones, around 87% seen once. Sequencing input: PBMCs or T cells enriched from blood (not recorded which). The receptors were sampled from a woman between 50 and 59 years old who had recovered from COVID-19.

V gene TRBV9 combines with J gene TRBJ2-7; TRBD1 matches at 7 bases. The length of the CDR3 is 15 residues. Germline CDR1 SGDLS, CDR2 YYNGEE. V was clipped by 4 bases and J by 0 bases; unmatched bases: 7. The CDR3 DNA reads TGTGCCAGCAGCCCGGGACAGCCGAGCTCCTACGAGCAGTACTTC. It encodes CASSPGQPSSYEQYF.

V and J are TRBV28 and TRBJ1-2; D is unclear. Germline CDR1 reads MDHEN; CDR2 reads SYDVKM. The CDR3 extends over 12 amino acids. V was trimmed by 6 bases and J by 8 bases, leaving 13 bases between them. DNA of the CDR3: TGTGCCAGCAGCTCAAGCCTGCGAGGCTACACCTTC. Translation gives CASSSSLRGYTF.

Concerning this clone itself: Distinct nucleotide sequences in the sample also encode this CDR3. The chain combines TRBV27 with TRBJ1-5; D is uncertain. This CDR3 has 13 amino acids. The V end lost 3 bases, the J end lost 4 bases, and 7 bases lay between the germline ends. From germline, CDR1 is MNHEY and CDR2 SMNVEV (reference sequence). CDR3 region: CASSLGVNQPQHF. The CDR3 DNA sequence: TGTGCCAGCAGTTTGGGAGTAAATCAGCCCCAGCATTTT.

This chain joins TRBV2 and TRBJ2-3; TRBD1 is a possible D gene (6 bases). CDR3 length: 15 residues. Germline values: CDR1 SNHLY, CDR2 FYNNEI. V shed 4 bases and J shed 0 bases, with 11 bases lying between them. This CDR3 reads CASSVWGLSTDTQYF. As DNA, the CDR3 is TGTGCCAGCAGTGTGTGGGGGCTTAGCACAGATACGCAGTATTTT.

CDR3 in DNA: TGTGCCAGCAGTTTGGGGTGGCAGGGGGTAACCCGAAAGCAGTTCTTC. Protein product: CASSLGWQGVTRKQFF. The V call is TRBV28, the J call TRBJ2-1; 7 bases are shared with TRBD1. The germline CDR1 and CDR2 sequences are MDHEN and SYDVKM. The CDR3 runs to 16 residues. With V trimmed by 3 bases and J by 11 bases, 16 bases remained unmatched.

J is TRBJ2-2 and V is TRBV27; TRBD1 might be the D (6 bases). V shed 2 bases and J shed 6 bases, with 16 bases lying between them. There are 16 residues in the CDR3. CDR1 is MNHEY, CDR2 SMNVEV, per germline (reference sequence). The CDR3 region is CASSLQGQGFAGELFF. For the CDR3, the DNA is TGTGCCAGCAGTTTACAAGGTCAGGGGTTCGCCGGGGAGCTGTTTTTT.

This CDR3 reads CASSLNWAQIRDREAEAFF. CDR3 coding DNA: TGTGCCAGCAGTTTAAATTGGGCTCAAATCCGGGACAGGGAAGCTGAAGCTTTCTTT. The rearrangement links TRBV27 to TRBJ1-1; 9 positions agree with TRBD1. CDR3 length equals 19 residues. Germline CDR1 MNHEY, CDR2 SMNVEV (reference sequence). V shed 2 bases and J 6 bases; nucleotides not matched to a gene: 19.

This clone showed up just a few times. The V call is TRBV28, the J call TRBJ1-4; 9 bases agree with TRBD1. Losses at the gene ends were 4 bases for V and 6 bases for J; bases not matched to a gene: 9. CDR1 and CDR2 from the germline V gene are MDHEN and SYDVKM. The CDR3 has 16 residues. The CDR3: CASSSLSGTGYEKLFF. CDR3 nucleotide sequence: TGTGCCAGCAGTTCGTTATCCGGGACAGGGTATGAAAAACTGTTTTTT.

The CDR3 nucleotides read TGTGCCAGCAGTTCGTGCCCGCGTCCAGACGGGACTAATGAAAAACTGTTTTTT. It codes for CASSSCPRPDGTNEKLFF. This chain joins TRBV6-4 and TRBJ1-4; D gene unclear. CDR3 length: 18 amino acids. Germline-derived CDR1 and CDR2 are MRHNA and SNTAGT. The ends were cut back, 5 bases at V and 2 bases at J, with 21 bases in the middle.

The chain has TRBV28 and TRBJ2-7; 9 bases match TRBD1. This CDR3 contains 16 residues. Per the germline V gene, CDR1 is MDHEN and CDR2 is SYDVKM. Trimming at V came to 6 bases and at J to 5 bases, leaving 14 bases not matched to a gene. Here the CDR3 reads CASSKSKNRGPHEQYF. The CDR3 DNA reads as TGTGCCAGCAGCAAGAGTAAAAACAGGGGGCCCCACGAGCAGTACTTC.

The chain joins TRBV9 to TRBJ1-5; 10 positions agree with TRBD1. Germline trimming cut 3 bases from V and 10 bases from J; bases unmatched to any gene: 7. The germline V gene encodes CDR1 SGDLS and CDR2 YYNGEE. The CDR3 spans 14 residues. The CDR3 loop reads CASSAGTGVLPQHF. DNA of the CDR3: TGTGCCAGCAGCGCCGGGACAGGGGTCCTTCCCCAGCATTTT.